This passage covers 25 T cell receptor beta chains from one sample sequenced in a study of shared clonotypes between healthy human individuals. Some clones are missing from TCRdb's copy, which holds only in-frame ones; the method was immunoSEQ multiplex PCR. The table shows about 2.3 million clones, with approximately 90% occurring only once. The sequenced material came from naive CD4+ T cells from PBMCs. Subset: CD45RA+ positively selected. These receptors were collected from a man aged 18-30 years in good health. Some clones in this sample may be carry-over from other donors' samples.

This clone came up once. CDR3 loop: CASSLEIQGGETQYF. The CDR3 coding sequence is TGTGCCAGCAGCTTAGAGATTCAGGGAGGAGAGACCCAGTACTTC. This chain joins TRBV7-2 and TRBJ2-5, with D tentatively TRBD2 (6 bases). Germline V gene data show CDR1 as SGHTA and CDR2 as FQGNSA. This CDR3 has 15 residues. Trimming shortened V by 1 base and J by 4 bases, and 13 bases separated the two germline ends.

The gene calls are TRBV18 and TRBJ2-2, with D uncertain. CDR3 size: 14 residues. Germline assignment: CDR1 KGHSH and CDR2 LQKENI. The V end was cut by 4 bases, the J end by 0 bases, with 6 bases between. The CDR3 bases are TGTGCCAGCTCACAGAACACGAACACCGGGGAGCTGTTTTTT. Its translation: CASSQNTNTGELFF.

The J gene is TRBJ2-7, the V gene TRBV27, with 11 nucleotides matching TRBD2. V shed 5 bases and J 0 bases; nucleotides not matched to a gene: 3. The CDR3 is made up of 15 amino acids. Germline CDR1 MNHEY, CDR2 SMNVEV (reference sequence). CDR3 residues: CASSATSGGSYEQYF. In DNA, the CDR3 is TGTGCCAGCAGTGCCACTAGCGGGGGCTCCTACGAGCAGTACTTC.

This clone was counted only a few times. The chain recombines TRBV28 with TRBJ2-3; TRBD1 matches 8 bases. Germline assignment: CDR1 MDHEN and CDR2 SYDVKM. V lost 4 bases to trimming and J lost 2 bases; unmatched junction nucleotides: 2. The CDR3 length is 14 residues. The CDR3 DNA sequence: TGTGCCAGCAGTTCGACAGGGGACACAGATACGCAGTATTTT. Protein product: CASSSTGDTDTQYF.

V is TRBV5-1 and J is TRBJ2-1; possibly TRBD1 for D (6 bases). Per the germline V gene, CDR1 is SGHRS and CDR2 is YFSETQ. V lost 4 bases and J lost 3, with 11 bases in between. The CDR3 runs to 14 residues. The CDR3 DNA reads as TGCGCCAGCAGCCCAGGGGACCTCTACAATGAGCAGTTCTTC. Its protein is CASSPGDLYNEQFF.

V usage is TRBV30 and J usage is TRBJ1-5; a weak D match, TRBD1 (5 bases). There are 14 residues in the CDR3. Germline CDR1 reads GTSNPN; CDR2 reads SVGIG (reference sequence). V dropped 1 base and J dropped 5 bases, with 12 bases sitting between them. This CDR3 is CAWSEGTAYQPQHF. CDR3 bases: TGTGCCTGGAGTGAAGGGACTGCCTATCAGCCCCAGCATTTT.

The V gene is TRBV18, the J gene TRBJ2-2; D gene uncertain. This CDR3 region has 14 residues. Germline-derived CDR1 and CDR2 are KGHSH and LQKENI. Trimming stripped 0 bases from V and 5 bases from J, with 7 bases between. CDR3 in amino acids: CASSPPSFTGELFF. For the CDR3, the DNA is TGTGCCAGCTCACCACCAAGCTTTACCGGGGAGCTGTTTTTT.

The V gene is TRBV28, the J gene TRBJ2-3; D may match TRBD1 or TRBD2 (6 bases each). Germline CDR1 and CDR2: MDHEN and SYDVKM. This CDR3 spans 16 amino acids. V lost 3 bases to trimming and J lost 7 bases, with 20 bases between them. DNA of the CDR3: TGTGCCAGCAGTTTCCGGAGGGGGGCTGGTGCAAATACGCAGTATTTT. Translation: CASSFRRGAGANTQYF.

The chain joins TRBV2 to TRBJ2-3; TRBD2 aligns across 9 bases. V was clipped by 4 bases and J by 3 bases; unmatched bases: 11. CDR1 is SNHLY and CDR2 is FYNNEI in the germline V gene. The CDR3 has 17 residues. As DNA, the CDR3 is TGTGCCAGCAGTGGGTTAGCGGGAGTGGGTTTGACAGATACGCAGTATTTT. Protein: CASSGLAGVGLTDTQYF.

This clone came up once. The chain's CDR3 is CASSSPGQSTGELFF. In DNA, the CDR3 is TGTGCCAGCAGTTCTCCGGGACAGAGCACCGGGGAGCTGTTTTTT. The V and J genes are TRBV6-1 and TRBJ2-2; 7 positions match TRBD1. Germline V gene sequence: CDR1 MNHNS, CDR2 SASEGT. This CDR3 comprises 15 residues. Trimming cost V 5 bases and J 4 bases; bases outside gene matches: 7.

V is TRBV10-3 and J is TRBJ2-7; tentative D call: TRBD1 (6 bases). Trimming took 6 bases from V and 0 from J, leaving 12 bases between them. The CDR3 extends over 14 amino acids. Germline V gene lookup returns CDR1 ENHRY and CDR2 SYGVKD. The CDR3 DNA reads as TGTGCCATCAGGTCCGCGACAGGCTCCTACGAGCAGTACTTC. Translated: CAIRSATGSYEQYF.

The chain joins TRBV4-2 to TRBJ2-3; 11 bases align to TRBD2. V trimming: 2 bases; J trimming: 4 bases; junction bases outside the gene matches: 17. Germline lookup yields CDR1 LGHNA and CDR2 YNFKEQ. This CDR3 region has 20 residues. The CDR3 region is CASSQTMAGLAEIRADTQYF. Written as DNA, the CDR3 is TGTGCCAGCAGCCAAACCATGGCGGGACTAGCGGAAATTAGGGCAGATACGCAGTATTTT.

The chain combines TRBV5-5 with TRBJ2-5; the D gene could be TRBD1 or TRBD2 (7 bases each). Germline CDR1 reads SGHKS; CDR2 reads YYEKEE (reference sequence). The CDR3 spans 16 residues. The germline V and J ends were trimmed by 5 bases and 2 bases, with 19 bases remaining between them. CDR3 region: CASSRAPGGGQETQYF. Written as DNA, the CDR3 is TGTGCCAGCAGTAGGGCTCCAGGGGGAGGGCAAGAGACCCAGTACTTC.

The sample holds one count of this clone. V and J are TRBV5-1 and TRBJ2-1; D not resolved. Trimming took 4 bases from V and 7 from J, leaving 18 bases between them. The CDR3 is 15 residues long. Germline assignment: CDR1 SGHRS and CDR2 YFSETQ. CDR3 DNA: TGCGCCAGCAGCCCCTCCCCGGGCCATCTTAATGAGCAGTTCTTC. Its protein product is CASSPSPGHLNEQFF.

The V and J genes are TRBV15 and TRBJ2-3; no clear D gene. Germline assignment: CDR1 LNHNV and CDR2 YYDKDF (reference sequence). V gave up 2 bases and J gave up 1 base, with 13 bases separating them. The CDR3 consists of 16 residues. CDR3 bases: TGTGCCACCAGCAGAACCGGACGGAGCCGCACAGATACGCAGTATTTT. Its translation: CATSRTGRSRTDTQYF.

This chain connects TRBV5-6 to TRBJ1-6; 7 bases are a match to TRBD1. This CDR3 comprises 12 residues. The germline V gene encodes CDR1 SGHDT and CDR2 YYEEEE. V was clipped by 2 bases and J by 18 bases; unmatched bases: 8. CDR3 protein: CASSLLGGQPHF. CDR3 DNA: TGTGCCAGCAGCTTACTCGGGGGACAGCCCCACTTT.

The chain recombines TRBV28 with TRBJ1-3; D is ambiguous. CDR1 is MDHEN, CDR2 SYDVKM, per germline. The CDR3 consists of 17 residues. The germline V and J ends were trimmed by 6 bases and 3 bases, with 21 bases remaining between them. The CDR3 DNA reads as TGTGCCAGCAGCTCCCCGGCGCGGGGAATGGATGGAAACACCATATATTTT. Encoded protein: CASSSPARGMDGNTIYF.

V gene TRBV6-5 combines with J gene TRBJ1-1; D remains unclear. V lost 0 bases and J 4 bases, leaving 12 bases between the germline ends. The CDR3 has 15 amino acids. Germline V gene sequence: CDR1 MNHEY, CDR2 SVGAGI. The CDR3 bases are TGTGCCAGCAGTTACTCGCGGGTGAAGGGCACTGAAGCTTTCTTT. Protein product: CASSYSRVKGTEAFF.

The chain carries TRBV7-2 and TRBJ2-3, with 11 nucleotides matching TRBD2. The CDR3 is made up of 18 amino acids. Trimming removed 0 bases from V and 4 bases from J; junction bases left unmatched: 9. Germline V gene data show CDR1 as SGHTA and CDR2 as FQGNSA. CDR3 sequence (DNA): TGTGCCAGCAGCTTAGCGGCTAGCGGGAGGCCCTTGGCAGATACGCAGTATTTT. Translated: CASSLAASGRPLADTQYF.

This chain connects TRBV30 to TRBJ1-6; D remains ambiguous. Germline V gene sequence: CDR1 GTSNPN, CDR2 SVGIG (reference sequence). The CDR3 contains 13 residues. V gave up 0 bases and J gave up 13 bases, with 13 bases separating them. The CDR3 DNA reads TGTGCCTGGAGTGTACGGCGGGAATCCCCCCTCCACTTT. Protein: CAWSVRRESPLHF.

This chain connects TRBV28 to TRBJ2-5, with 10 bases that match TRBD2. Losses at the gene ends were 6 bases for V and 5 bases for J; bases not matched to a gene: 9. The CDR3 contains 15 residues. CDR1 MDHEN and CDR2 SYDVKM come from the germline V gene. CDR3 sequence (DNA): TGTGCCAGCAGCACCAGCGGGAGGGCCGGGGAGACCCAGTACTTC. Translated: CASSTSGRAGETQYF.

The chain joins TRBV6-6 to TRBJ2-5, with 8 nucleotides matching TRBD1. The J segment lost 2 bases and the V segment lost 5 bases, leaving 4 bases of the junction unmatched. The CDR3 length is 14 residues. From germline, CDR1 is MNHNY and CDR2 SVGAGI (reference sequence). CDR3 in amino acids: CASSPRDRQETQYF. The DNA of the CDR3 is TGTGCCAGCAGTCCCCGGGACAGGCAAGAGACCCAGTACTTC.

Concerning this clone: Other DNA sequences within the sample encode an identical CDR3. This chain connects TRBV10-3 to TRBJ2-1, with 7 bases fitting TRBD1. Germline CDR1 and CDR2: ENHRY and SYGVKD. The CDR3 runs to 15 residues. The J segment lost 0 bases and the V segment lost 4 bases, leaving 3 bases of the junction unmatched. The CDR3 reads CAISVRGSSYNEQFF. CDR3 nucleotide sequence: TGTGCCATCAGTGTCAGGGGGAGCTCCTACAATGAGCAGTTCTTC.

Only a few counts were recorded for this clone. V is TRBV28 and J is TRBJ1-2; possibly TRBD1 for D (5 bases). Germline V gene lookup returns CDR1 MDHEN and CDR2 SYDVKM. V was pared by 10 bases and J by 4 bases, with 10 bases between. The CDR3 totals 11 residues. As DNA, the CDR3 is TGTGCCACGCGGGGGACCTATGGCTACACCTTC. This gives the protein CATRGTYGYTF.

This sequence joins TRBV6-6 and TRBJ1-1; 11 bases line up with TRBD1. V lost 6 bases, J lost 9 bases, and 6 bases stayed unmatched. The CDR3 totals 13 residues. From germline, CDR1 is MNHNY and CDR2 SVGAGI (reference sequence). CDR3 DNA: TGTGCCAGCAGCCAGGGACAGGGGGGGAAAGCTTTCTTT. This codes for CASSQGQGGKAFF.